The T cell receptor (beta chain) described here comes from a study of breast tumors, draining lymph nodes, adjacent tissues. This clonotype was counted ten times or more. One entry per CDR3 protein results from TCRdb running MiXCR on the multiplex PCR reads. The data hold about 21,000 distinct CDR3 sequences, with approximately 32% observed a single time. The CDR3 runs 16 residues. Germline V lookup: CDR1 LNHDA, CDR2 SQIVND (reference sequence). The junction had 4 bases not matched to a gene; V was cut back by 3 bases and J by 2 bases. This clonotype was sampled from a female donor with breast cancer. Some clones in this sample may be carry-over from other donors' samples. The chain combines TRBV19 with TRBJ2-1; TRBD2 matches at 10 bases. Sequencing input: breast tumor tissue. The CDR3 DNA sequence: TGTGCCAGTAGTATCGGACTAGCGGTGCCCTACAATGAGCAGTTCTTC. It is translated as CASSIGLAVPYNEQFF.